This note documents a single TCR beta chain sequence. The target antigen is unknown. The data are from a study of chemoradiotherapy in HPV16-positive cancers. Overall study: Candidate HPV-specific T-cell clones and common TCR motifs came from functional assays in a couple of HPV16-positive patients.

This table comes from immunoSEQ multiplex PCR, and its TCRdb copy is limited to in-frame clones, with some not included. The sample shows about 53,000 clones, 90% of them seen only once. Regarding the study as a whole: Candidate HPV-specific clones and E7-related TCR motifs grew in tumor during treatment. For HPV16-positive patients, expanding HPV-responsive T cells associated with longer recurrence-free survival.

This TCR derives from a human donor with HPV-associated anogenital cancer. The input for sequencing was blood, taken from a patient who underwent chemoradiotherapy.

The CDR3 sequence: CASGRLEETQYF. As DNA, the CDR3 is TGTGCCAGCGGGCGGCTGGAAGAGACCCAGTACTTC. The chain couples TRBV11-2 to TRBJ2-5, with D uncertain. Germline assignment: CDR1 SGHAT and CDR2 FQNNGV. This CDR3 spans 12 amino acids. The V end was cut by 8 bases, the J end by 3 bases, with 10 bases between.